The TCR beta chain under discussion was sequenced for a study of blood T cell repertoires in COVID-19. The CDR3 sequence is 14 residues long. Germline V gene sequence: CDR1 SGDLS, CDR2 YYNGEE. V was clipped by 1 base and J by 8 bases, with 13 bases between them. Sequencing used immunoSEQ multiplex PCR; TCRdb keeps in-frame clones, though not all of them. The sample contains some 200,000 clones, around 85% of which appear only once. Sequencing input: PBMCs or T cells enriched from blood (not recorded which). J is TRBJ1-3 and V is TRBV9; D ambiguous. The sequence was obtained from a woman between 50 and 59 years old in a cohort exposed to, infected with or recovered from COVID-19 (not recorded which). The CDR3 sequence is CASSVRRTGDTIYF. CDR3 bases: TGTGCCAGCAGCGTACGCAGGACCGGGGACACCATATATTTT.